The T cell receptor beta chain described here comes from a study of T cell responses to AZD1222 COVID-19 vaccine (dated by TCRdb to the early 2020s). A note on the overall study: AZD1222 recipients whose second dose came at about 4 weeks and those whose second dose came at about 12 weeks were combined into one group, since spike-specific TCR depth and breadth did not differ between the two schedules. Enrollment into the trials was organized by age into subgroups of 18-55, 56-69 and 70-plus years, and those subgroups contained approximately 150, 30 and 60 TCR-sequenced participants, respectively. A total of 230 or so trial participants underwent TCR sequencing, of whom 207 received two doses of AZD1222 and about 25 received two doses of the MenACWY control vaccine. Results the study describes overall, beyond this receptor: Most participants were white British and females outnumbered males, and the authors suggested that clonal diversity may have been underestimated. Spike-specific TCR breadth and depth rose significantly after two AZD1222 doses compared with day 0 and with MenACWY recipients. No day 14 peak-response samples were available, so repertoires were characterized only after the peak T cell response. CD4 TCRs associated with the vaccine covered the entire spike protein, and the dominant responses were in regions 160-218 and 743-854. Nearly half of unique spike-specific TCRs reportedly recognized epitopes outside regions mutated in the B.1.351 and B.1.1.7 variants. The 56-69-year group was small, and its depth increase did not reach significance, likely because of low power. Conclusions about previously exposed vaccinees are limited, since just a handful of AZD1222 recipients were seropositive for SARS-CoV-2 at baseline.

The cysteine opens and the phenylalanine closes a CDR3 of 13 amino acids. Of the read, only the CDR3 DNA is kept; its 39 bases are in frame from base 1. V loses 3 bases of germline sequence and J loses 4 bases, and the interval between the two ends is 9 bases. As for this clone: Its cognate antigen has yet to be identified. No much larger clonotype is one base removed from it; base qualities were not supplied.

Taken with the paper, the label for time point translates to: baseline before first vaccination. The vaccinee samples were drawn from two UK trials, COV001 and COV002, one of which was a single-blind randomized controlled phase 2/3 trial testing AZD1222 (ChAdOx1 nCoV-19) in healthy adults. Trial participant PBMC samples were collected at day 0 and day 28 after the second dose for TCRbeta chain sequencing. The CDR3 regions of human TCRbeta chains were analyzed by immunosequencing. In the authors' own workflow: TCRs in the repertoires were compared against a reference library of SARS-CoV-2-specific TCRs that had been generated with the MIRA antigen-specificity platform. Breadth meant the fraction of unique TCRs that were SARS-CoV-2-associated, whereas depth meant the fraction of total T cells that were SARS-CoV-2-associated. Using the MIRA data, every spike-specific TCR was mapped to the spike region that the TCR reacted to and assigned to either a CD4 or a CD8 class. Log10-transformed breadth and depth values were compared by one-way ANOVA with Sidak's multiple comparisons tests. The table comes from immuneACCESS by way of TCRdb, which keeps in-frame sequences with V and J called. Part of the clones is missing from these tables; in studies checked, under half for an unresolved V gene and the rest for unknown reasons. V, J and clone size were drawn from that table, and D and trimming were deduced from the DNA. The sample profile shows some 120,000 clones; approximately 89% of them were found once. The ten largest make up 4% to 5.5% of the sample.

This TCR was sampled from an adult in good health. The V gene is TRBV23-1 and the J gene is TRBJ1-2, with a tentative D gene TRBD1 over 6 matching bases. TRBV23-1 is treated as an ORF (open reading frame) with a function not yet certain. Sample: peripheral blood, taken on day 0 of AZD1222 vaccination. The nucleotide sequence reads as follows: TGCGCCAGCAGTCAGGGGGCGGGCTATGGCTACACCTTC. This gives the protein CASSQGAGYGYTF.